Each of the 26 T cell receptor beta chains below was sequenced from the same sample in a study of blood T cell repertoires in COVID-19. This table comes from immunoSEQ multiplex PCR, and its TCRdb copy is limited to in-frame clones, with some not included. This table has about 82,000 clones, around 74% appearing once. Specimen: peripheral blood. The receptors were sampled from a human donor with acute or convalescent COVID-19. The donor label of this sample is uncertain.

V and J are TRBV27 and TRBJ1-1, with a weak D call TRBD1 (6 bases). CDR1 is MNHEY, CDR2 SMNVEV, per germline (reference sequence). CDR3 length: 14 residues. Between the trimmed V and J ends, which lost 7 bases and 4 bases, there was a span of 16 bases. CDR3 DNA sequence: TGTGCCAGCACCCCACTGCACAGGGCCACTGAAGCTTTCTTT. This gives the protein CASTPLHRATEAFF.

V and J are TRBV12-1 and TRBJ2-7; TRBD2 is the table's D call, not checked against the DNA. TRBV12-1 is assigned pseudogene status. The CDR3 is made up of 15 amino acids. CDR3 in DNA: TGTGCCAGCAGCTTCGGCGGACTACCTCCTGGCGAGCAGTACTTC. Translation gives CASSFGGLPPGEQYF.

This chain connects TRBV28 to TRBJ1-6, with TRBD1 as a possible D gene (6 bases). This CDR3 region has 16 residues. V lost 5 bases, J lost 7 bases, and 18 bases lay in between. The germline V gene encodes CDR1 MDHEN and CDR2 SYDVKM. CDR3 sequence: CASSPTNRVSNSPLHF. The CDR3 bases are TGTGCCAGCAGTCCCACCAACAGGGTTTCGAATTCACCCCTCCACTTT.

CDR3 region: CATSDSGTGDQPQHF. In DNA, the CDR3 is TGTGCCACCAGTGATTCCGGGACAGGTGATCAGCCCCAGCATTTT. V and J are TRBV24-1 and TRBJ1-5; 8 bases are a match to TRBD1. CDR3 size: 15 residues. Losses at the gene ends were 2 bases for V and 5 bases for J; bases not matched to a gene: 4. Germline assignment: CDR1 KGHDR and CDR2 SFDVKD.

This chain joins TRBV11-1 and TRBJ2-2; D possibly corresponds to TRBD1 (5 bases). The V and J ends lost 5 bases and 1 base respectively, with 8 bases between them. The germline V gene encodes CDR1 SGHAT and CDR2 FQDESV (reference sequence). This CDR3 is built from 14 residues. The CDR3 spells CASSRQGNTGELFF. DNA for the CDR3: TGTGCCAGCAGCCGTCAGGGGAACACCGGGGAGCTGTTTTTT.

The V and J genes are TRBV28 and TRBJ1-2; a weak D match, TRBD1 (5 bases). Trimming left V 4 bases short and J 2 bases short, with 8 bases between. This CDR3 comprises 13 residues. Germline V CDR1 and CDR2: MDHEN, SYDVKM. CDR3 protein: CASSSGGNYGYTF. The CDR3 DNA sequence: TGTGCCAGCAGTTCTGGGGGGAACTATGGCTACACCTTC.

This chain connects TRBV4-3 to TRBJ2-2, with TRBD2 matching over 7 bases. The CDR3 runs to 15 residues. V gave up 1 base and J gave up 8 bases; unmatched junction bases: 7. Germline V gives CDR1 LGHNA, CDR2 YSLEER. In DNA form, the CDR3 reads TGCGCCAGCAGCCAAGCGGGAGGCCGCGGGGGGGAGCTGTTTTTT. As protein: CASSQAGGRGGELFF.

V is TRBV27 and J is TRBJ1-2, with 8 bases lining up with TRBD1. CDR1 and CDR2 from the germline V gene are MNHEY and SMNVEV (reference sequence). The CDR3 has 14 residues. V was clipped by 7 bases and J by 7 bases; unmatched bases: 11. The CDR3 loop is CASTLNRGTSGYTF. The CDR3 DNA reads TGTGCCAGCACCCTAAACAGGGGGACGTCTGGCTACACCTTC.

The chain is built from TRBV11-2 and TRBJ2-1; 9 nucleotides align to TRBD1. CDR1 SGHAT and CDR2 FQNNGV come from the germline V gene. This CDR3 region has 13 residues. The J segment lost 8 bases and the V segment lost 3 bases, leaving 2 bases of the junction unmatched. CDR3 in amino acids: CASSLDRGDEQFF. DNA of the CDR3: TGTGCCAGCAGCTTGGACAGGGGAGATGAGCAGTTCTTC. Complete variable domain (other parts from reference TRBV11-2 and TRBJ2-1): EAGVAQSPRYKIIEKRQSVAFWCNPISGHATLYWYQQILGQGPKLLIQFQNNGVVDDSQLPKDRFSAERLKGVDSTLKIQPAKLEDSAVYLCASSLDRGDEQFFGPGTRLTVL.

This rearrangement joins TRBV3-1 (or the pseudogene TRBV3-2) to TRBJ1-3; D is undetermined. Per the germline V gene, CDR1 is LGHDT and CDR2 is YNNKEL (reference sequence). The V end was cut by 1 base, the J end by 3 bases, with 13 bases between. CDR3 length: 16 amino acids. CDR3: CASSQGASYFGNTIYF. The CDR3 DNA follows: TGTGCCAGCAGCCAAGGGGCCAGTTATTTTGGAAACACCATATATTTT.

In its sample, this clone was seen once. V usage is TRBV28 and J usage is TRBJ2-3; tentatively, D is TRBD1 (5 bases). The CDR3 sequence is 17 residues long. Between the trimmed V and J ends, which lost 5 bases and 2 bases, there was a span of 20 bases. Looked up from germline, CDR1 is MDHEN and CDR2 is SYDVKM. In nucleotides, the CDR3 is TGTGCCAGCAGTCCACCCCCAGGGTCCTTCTCCACAGATACGCAGTATTTT. Protein: CASSPPPGSFSTDTQYF.

Only a few counts were recorded for this clone. The V call is TRBV15, the J call TRBJ2-7, with D perhaps matching TRBD2 (7 bases). The CDR3 is made up of 16 amino acids. With 4 bases removed from V and 3 bases from J, the gap between germline ends came to 19 bases. Germline-derived CDR1 and CDR2 are LNHNV and YYDKDF (reference sequence). CDR3 sequence: CATSILTGRDIYEQYV. As DNA, the CDR3 is TGTGCCACCAGCATCCTCACAGGGAGGGATATCTACGAGCAGTACGTC.

This chain joins TRBV18 and TRBJ1-2; no firm D call. With 6 bases removed from V and 2 bases from J, the gap between germline ends came to 10 bases. Germline CDR1 reads KGHSH; CDR2 reads LQKENI. This CDR3 contains 13 residues. CDR3 nucleotides: TGTGCCAGCTCGCCCGACAAAAACTATGGCTACACCTTC. As protein: CASSPDKNYGYTF.

The gene calls are TRBV5-1 and TRBJ2-1, with D possibly TRBD1 on 5 matching bases. Germline values: CDR1 SGHRS, CDR2 YFSETQ. CDR3 size: 15 residues. V lost 0 bases, J lost 1 base, and 8 bases lay in between. CDR3 DNA: TGCGCCAGCAGCTTGGTCCAGGGTTCCTACAATGAGCAGTTCTTC. Translating gives CASSLVQGSYNEQFF.

The chain has TRBV7-6 and TRBJ2-2; 7 positions match TRBD1. Unmatched junction bases numbered 10, after V lost 2 bases and J lost 7 bases. Germline V gene lookup returns CDR1 SGHVS and CDR2 FNYEAQ. The CDR3 is 16 amino acids. CDR3 nucleotide sequence: TGTGCCAGCAGCTTAATGGCTACAGGGGAAGGCGGGGAGCTGTTTTTT. It translates to CASSLMATGEGGELFF.

This chain links TRBV19 with TRBJ2-5, with 11 bases aligning to TRBD2. V was pared by 5 bases and J by 2 bases, with 1 base of the junction left unmatched. In germline, CDR1 is LNHDA, CDR2 SQIVND (reference sequence). The CDR3 runs 14 residues. CDR3 amino acids: CASSPSGRQETQYF. The DNA for the CDR3 is TGTGCCAGTAGTCCTAGCGGGAGGCAAGAGACCCAGTACTTC.

The chain couples TRBV9 to TRBJ1-6, with 8 bases aligning to TRBD1. The germline V gene has CDR1 SGDLS and CDR2 YYNGEE. The CDR3 contains 14 residues. The V and J ends lost 1 base and 10 bases, in that order; junction bases with no gene match: 4. The CDR3 DNA follows: TGTGCCAGCAGCGTAACAGGGGGTGAGTCACCCCTCCACTTT. Its translation: CASSVTGGESPLHF.

This rearrangement joins TRBV10-3 to TRBJ1-6, with 7 bases aligning to TRBD1. This CDR3 has 18 amino acids. V lost 2 bases and J lost 0; bases outside the gene matches: 7. CDR1 ENHRY and CDR2 SYGVKD come from the germline V gene. The DNA of the CDR3 is TGTGCCATCAGTGAGGACCACAGGGGAAGCTCCTATAATTCACCCCTCCACTTT. Amino acid sequence: CAISEDHRGSSYNSPLHF.

The chain is built from TRBV9 and TRBJ2-3; 7 bases are shared with TRBD2. The V and J ends lost 0 bases and 3 bases, in that order; junction bases with no gene match: 4. CDR1 is SGDLS and CDR2 is YYNGEE in the germline V gene. The CDR3 length is 15 residues. The CDR3 nucleotides read TGTGCCAGCAGCGTAGGTGGGGGGGGGACAGATACGCAGTATTTT. This codes for CASSVGGGGTDTQYF.

The chain is built from TRBV30 and TRBJ2-1; possible D gene TRBD2, 5 bases. The germline CDR1 and CDR2 sequences are GTSNPN and SVGIG (reference sequence). The V gene lost 6 bases and the J gene lost 4 bases, with 16 bases spanning the gap. The length of the CDR3 is 14 residues. The DNA of the CDR3 is TGTGCCTGTCTAGAGGGAGAGGGTTACAATGAGCAGTTCTTC. Translation: CACLEGEGYNEQFF.

The genes are TRBV28 and TRBJ2-3; 7 bases align to TRBD2. Per germline, CDR1 MDHEN and CDR2 SYDVKM. The CDR3 totals 12 residues. V shed 4 bases and J 7 bases; nucleotides not matched to a gene: 2. CDR3 loop: CASSSTSYTQYF. In nucleotides, the CDR3 is TGTGCCAGCAGTTCGACTAGCTATACGCAGTATTTT.

The rearrangement joins TRBV10-3 to TRBJ2-1; the D is unclear. The germline V gene encodes CDR1 ENHRY and CDR2 SYGVKD. This CDR3 contains 12 residues. Deletions cut 4 bases from V and 6 bases from J, with 7 bases between. CDR3 sequence (DNA): TGTGCCATCAGTGGAATTAGCAATGAGCAGTTCTTC. Residues: CAISGISNEQFF.

In regard to this clone: The junction differs from germline at one of its ends, possibly a read error. The V call is TRBV3-1 (or the pseudogene TRBV3-2), the J call TRBJ2-5, with 10 nucleotides matching TRBD1. CDR1 and CDR2 from the germline V gene are LGHDT and YNNKEL (reference sequence). This CDR3 contains 12 residues. CDR3 in DNA: TGTGCCAGCAGCCAAGTCGGACAGGGGGTGGACTTC. Residues: CASSQVGQGVDF.

The rearrangement links TRBV7-2 to TRBJ2-7; TRBD2 matches 11 bases. Germline V gene data show CDR1 as SGHTA and CDR2 as FQGNSA. This CDR3 contains 16 residues. Losses at the gene ends were 1 base for V and 0 bases for J; bases not matched to a gene: 2. The CDR3 spells CASSLGLAGPSYEQYF. The CDR3 DNA sequence: TGTGCCAGCAGCTTAGGACTAGCGGGACCCTCCTACGAGCAGTACTTC.

The chain couples TRBV6-2 or TRBV6-3 to TRBJ2-5, with D possibly TRBD1 on 7 matching bases. Between the trimmed V and J ends, which lost 5 bases and 4 bases, there was a span of 14 bases. Germline lookup yields CDR1 MNHEY and CDR2 SVGEGT. The CDR3 has 14 amino acids. DNA for the CDR3: TGTGCCAGCAGTATCTTCCAGGGGGGAGAGACCCAGTACTTC. It codes for CASSIFQGGETQYF.

The V call is TRBV3-1 (or the pseudogene TRBV3-2), the J call TRBJ1-1, with 9 bases matching TRBD1. From germline, CDR1 is LGHDT and CDR2 YNNKEL (reference sequence). Trimming removed 7 bases from V and 1 base from J; junction bases left unmatched: 7. This CDR3 has 15 residues. The CDR3 DNA is TGTGCCAGCACCAACAGGGGGCAGGGGAACACTGAAGCTTTCTTT. Its protein product is CASTNRGQGNTEAFF.